The sequence of this T cell receptor beta chain was determined in a study of blood T cell repertoires in COVID-19. Study overall: The study drew acute and convalescent COVID-19 samples from the United States, Italy and Spain. In each case, the material was cDNA or gDNA derived from T cells, B-cell-depleted T cells, or PBMCs.

Study processing details: Estimation of nucleated cell counts relied on the amplification of reference gene primers. Clones were sequenced by immunoSEQ multiplex PCR, and TCRdb holds only the in-frame ones, with some missing. V and J calls and clone size follow that table, whereas D and trimming were derived from the DNA. The table includes more than 300,000 clones, around 89% detected once. Per germline, CDR1 SGHNT and CDR2 YYREEE (reference sequence). Deletions cut 3 bases from V and 0 bases from J, with 12 bases between. The CDR3 totals 15 residues. This clone was recorded a few times. The chain is built from TRBV5-4 and TRBJ1-1; perhaps TRBD1 as D (5 bases). The specimen sequenced was PBMCs or T cells enriched from blood (not recorded which). The TCR was taken from a woman between 18 and 29 years old who had recovered from COVID-19. The CDR3 DNA follows: TGTGCCAGCAGCTCGGCGGGGGGAATGAACACTGAAGCTTTCTTT. Protein product: CASSSAGGMNTEAFF.